The source of this T cell receptor (beta chain) is a study of T cells in localized non-small cell lung cancer. Notes on the study in general: In the blood, greater T cell density corresponded to longer overall survival. When the top 100 tumor clones were examined, a median 57 of them also appeared in the adjacent lung, which was paired and uninvolved. Of the tissues analyzed, uninvolved adjacent lung showed maximal T cell clonality, greater than tumor.

Germline CDR1 reads MNHEY; CDR2 reads SVGAGI. The CDR3 consists of 15 residues. V lost 3 bases and J 7 bases, leaving 13 bases between the germline ends. This clone qualifies as medium-sized (0.01 to 0.1%). No antigen is known for it. The table came from immunoSEQ multiplex PCR; TCRdb's copy has only in-frame clones and leaves some out. Here the sample spans about 33,000 clones, around 90% being singletons. The source material was peripheral blood, sampled before any cancer treatment. The clonotype comes from a female donor at least 60 years old with stage I lung adenocarcinoma. The chain combines TRBV6-5 with TRBJ1-6; TRBD1 is a possible D gene (5 bases). CDR3 protein: CASSYGQGGNSPLHF. CDR3 DNA: TGTGCCAGCAGTTATGGCCAGGGAGGAAATTCACCCCTCCACTTT.